This entry features one T cell receptor (beta chain) sequence. Its cognate antigen is unknown. The entry originates in a study of identical twins. A universal primer site arose from template switching, and cDNA bore unique molecular identifiers. TCRdb passed the 5' RACE reads through MiXCR, listing each CDR3 protein once. The table records 350,000 or so distinct CDR3 sequences, roughly an eighth of them present only once. CDR3 length equals 14 residues. V gave up 5 bases and J gave up 3 bases; unmatched junction bases: 5. Germline V CDR1 and CDR2: MDHEN, SYDVKM. Broader study findings: Beta out-of-frame sequences displayed a weaker excess of sharing between twins.

These data are also associated with another study on yellow fever vaccine responses in identical twins. This second study notes: Reports say the vaccine T cell response in twins looked partly convergent and partly personalized.

The sequence was collected from a woman aged 18 to 35 in good health. The sequencing sample was made of CD8+ T cells sorted from blood. This chain joins TRBV28 and TRBJ2-7; 9 nucleotides align to TRBD2. The CDR3 sequence is CASSGLAGLYEQYV. CDR3 sequence (DNA): TGTGCCAGCAGTGGGCTAGCGGGGCTCTACGAGCAGTACGTC.